One and the same sample provided the 10 T cell receptor beta chains below, sequenced in a study of T cell responses to AZD1222 COVID-19 vaccine. Generated by immunoSEQ multiplex PCR, the TCRdb table keeps only in-frame clones and is missing some. This repertoire shows 100,000 or so clones, about 95% found once; its top ten account for more than 2%. Sequencing was performed on peripheral blood, taken on day 0 of AZD1222 vaccination. These receptors were taken from an adult in good health.

The gene calls are TRBV6-5 and TRBJ1-3, with D maybe TRBD1 (5 bases). Germline CDR1 and CDR2: MNHEY and SVGAGI. Trimming took off 10 bases at V and 7 bases at J, with 20 bases between the two ends. CDR3 length: 14 residues. CDR3 nucleotides: TGTGCCACCGCGGTGGCAGGGATAAGGAACACCATATATTTT. It is translated as CATAVAGIRNTIYF.

The chain carries TRBV19 and TRBJ2-1; 12 bases align to TRBD2. V dropped 3 bases and J dropped 6; count of bases not matched to a gene: 3. Germline CDR1 LNHDA, CDR2 SQIVND (reference sequence). The CDR3 is made up of 15 amino acids. CDR3 sequence: CASSIRLAGVNEQFF. The CDR3 nucleotides read TGTGCCAGTAGTATCCGACTAGCGGGGGTCAATGAGCAGTTCTTC.

The chain employs TRBV19 and TRBJ1-1; D is undetermined. V dropped 7 bases and J dropped 2 bases, with 11 bases sitting between them. There are 13 residues in the CDR3. Germline CDR1 reads LNHDA; CDR2 reads SQIVND (reference sequence). The DNA for the CDR3 is TGTGCCAGTATTGGTACAACCAACACTGAAGCTTTCTTT. Encoded protein: CASIGTTNTEAFF.

The V and J genes are TRBV5-1 and TRBJ2-7, with 7 bases identical to TRBD2. V lost 0 bases, J lost 3 bases, and 6 bases stayed unmatched. The CDR3 length is 15 residues. Looked up from germline, CDR1 is SGHRS and CDR2 is YFSETQ. The DNA of the CDR3 is TGCGCCAGCAGCTTGGCCGGGACTAACTACTACGAGCAGTACTTC. This gives the protein CASSLAGTNYYEQYF.

The chain has TRBV28 and TRBJ1-6; D is unclear. Trimming pared 4 bases from V and 6 bases from J, leaving 13 bases between. This CDR3 spans 15 amino acids. Germline loops: CDR1 MDHEN, CDR2 SYDVKM. This chain's CDR3 is CASSSLTRTNSPLHF. CDR3 nucleotide sequence: TGTGCCAGCAGTTCACTGACCCGGACTAATTCACCCCTCCACTTT.

The rearrangement joins TRBV5-6 to TRBJ1-1; D remains ambiguous. The length of the CDR3 is 14 residues. V lost 5 bases and J lost 10, with 21 bases in between. The germline gives CDR1 SGHDT, CDR2 YYEEEE. The DNA of the CDR3 is TGTGCCAGCAGGAGAGACATCGACGGGCGCGGAGCTTTCTTT. It translates to CASRRDIDGRGAFF.

V is TRBV10-3 and J is TRBJ1-1, with D uncertain. The germline V gene encodes CDR1 ENHRY and CDR2 SYGVKD. Trimming removed 2 bases at V and 3 bases at J, with 13 bases between. The CDR3 runs 15 residues. CDR3 DNA sequence: TGTGCCATCAGTGAGGACGAAGTCCGAGACACTGAAGCTTTCTTT. Amino acids: CAISEDEVRDTEAFF.

The chain is built from TRBV10-2 and TRBJ2-3; no firm D call. Between the trimmed V and J ends, which lost 1 base and 1 base, there was a span of 6 bases. This CDR3 contains 14 residues. CDR1 is WSHSY, CDR2 SAAADI, per germline. The CDR3 loop is CASSELLRTDTQYF. The CDR3 DNA reads as TGCGCCAGCAGTGAGTTGCTCCGCACAGATACGCAGTATTTT.

V usage is TRBV29-1 and J usage is TRBJ2-7, with D possibly being TRBD2 (6 bases). This CDR3 is built from 12 residues. Trimming left V 8 bases short and J 1 base short, with 12 bases between. Per germline, CDR1 SQVTM and CDR2 ANQGSEA. DNA of the CDR3: TGCAGCTTCCGGGGAGGATCCTACGAGCAGTACTTC. Translating it yields CSFRGGSYEQYF.

The chain has TRBV9 and TRBJ1-6; the match to TRBD1 covers 10 bases. The CDR3 is 16 residues long. Looked up from germline, CDR1 is SGDLS and CDR2 is YYNGEE. The J segment lost 11 bases and the V segment lost 2 bases, leaving 10 bases of the junction unmatched. The CDR3 spells CASSVSGGQGSAPLHF. Written as DNA, the CDR3 is TGTGCCAGCAGCGTCAGTGGGGGACAGGGGTCAGCACCCCTCCACTTT.